The present T cell receptor beta chain was sequenced within a study of low-dose radiotherapy and immunotherapy resistance in tumors. Study in general: Cohort 1 patients were irradiated with 0.5 Gy fractions every 2 weeks to 6.5 Gy total. Intravenous cyclophosphamide 200 mg/m2 was given every two weeks, one day before radiation and immunotherapy.

This CDR3 region has 15 residues. V was shortened by 5 bases and J by 0 bases, with 12 bases between the two germline ends. The germline gives CDR1 PRHDT, CDR2 FYEKMQ (reference sequence). As to time point: before trial treatment. Alpha- and beta-chain coverage of first-strand cDNA came from TRAV- and TRBV-specific primers. TCRs were amplified for roughly 20 PCR cycles with a constant-region primer and V-primer adapter. TCRdb called the reads again in MiXCR, with one record for every CDR3 protein. The repertoire holds some 71,000 distinct CDR3 sequences, with roughly 30% as singletons. This clonotype came up a few times.

Sequences were derived from PBMCs, sampled before treatment. The receptor was isolated from a female donor with ovarian cancer. V is TRBV13 and J is TRBJ2-3; D might be TRBD2 (6 bases). The CDR3 spells CASSGRLVSTDTQYF. CDR3 bases: TGTGCCAGCAGCGGCCGACTAGTCAGCACAGATACGCAGTATTTT.